This T cell receptor beta chain is drawn from a study of cytomegalovirus exposure and HLA in healthy donors. V lost 4 bases and J 4 bases, leaving 11 bases between the germline ends. The germline CDR1 and CDR2 sequences are MNHEY and SVGAGI. CDR3 size: 14 residues. All donors participated as healthy donors of bone marrow. The study's findings and limits: The study flagged roughly 150 TCR beta chains as cytomegalovirus-associated. In a later analysis, compared with equally common non-associated chains, HLA-associated beta chains were more expanded.

In regard to this clone: What it binds is not known.

The PCR was carried out with 60 Vbeta primers and 13 Jbeta primers. Profiling relied on immunoSEQ multiplex PCR, and the TCRdb table lists in-frame clones only, not all of them. The table shows about 110,000 clones, with around 70% occurring only once. The receptor comes from a man younger than 40 in good health and CMV-seronegative. The sequencing sample was made of PBMCs. The gene calls are TRBV6-5 and TRBJ1-3; D not certain. The CDR3, as DNA: TGTGCCAGCAGTTCAGACCGGAGAGGAAACACCATATATTTT. Amino acids: CASSSDRRGNTIYF.